The sequence of this T cell receptor beta chain was determined in a study of identical twins. TCRdb redid the calling of the 5' RACE reads with MiXCR, one entry per CDR3 protein. The repertoire includes more than 350,000 distinct CDR3 sequences, around 9.7% of them detected once, and 8.5% to 10% sits in the top ten. This clonotype was detected a few times. With V trimmed by 2 bases and J by 0 bases, 4 bases remained unmatched. Per the germline V gene, CDR1 is SGHVS and CDR2 is FQNEAQ. The CDR3 length is 16 residues. This clonotype was obtained from a woman aged 45-65 years in good health. The specimen was naive T cells sorted from blood. The chain links TRBV7-8 to TRBJ2-3, with 8 bases matching TRBD2. CDR3 loop: CASSLRLAYSTDTQYF. The CDR3 nucleotides read TGTGCCAGCAGCTTAAGACTAGCGTATAGCACAGATACGCAGTATTTT.